A selection of T cell receptor beta chains follows, all from one sample in a study of CD8 T cells in ankylosing spondylitis. Via MiXCR, TCRdb re-called the 5' RACE reads, giving one row per CDR3 protein. The table has 230,000 or so distinct CDR3 sequences, roughly 25% seen once. Source material: blood, either unsorted or a sorted T cell fraction (not recorded which). The receptor source for this set is a male donor with ankylosing spondylitis or in good health (not recorded which). CDR3s include the opening cysteine and the closing phenylalanine or tryptophan. The D gene is left open where the match is weak. Where a row states a size, it is once, few, many or the class of an expanded clone; other rows omit it.

v_gene	d_gene	abundance	j_gene	CDR3aa	CDR3nt
TRBV5-5	.	many	TRBJ2-7	CASSSTPDNYEQYF	TGTGCCAGCAGCTCCACACCCGACAACTACGAGCAGTACTTC
TRBV6-1	TRBD2	few	TRBJ2-1	CASRPRLAGANNEQFF	TGTGCCAGCAGGCCGAGACTAGCGGGGGCTAACAATGAGCAGTTCTTC
TRBV20-1	.	few	TRBJ2-5	CSAKRTDLSHHYQETQYF	TGCAGTGCTAAAAGGACGGACCTTTCTCACCACTACCAAGAGACCCAGTACTTC
TRBV20-1	.	many	TRBJ2-5	CSALNGGVETQYF	TGCAGTGCCCTAAACGGGGGAGTGGAGACCCAGTACTTC
TRBV6-1	TRBD1	.	TRBJ2-6	CASSGSPGQGLRGANVLTF	TGTGCCAGCAGTGGATCGCCGGGACAGGGGCTTAGGGGGGCCAACGTCCTGACTTTC
TRBV20-1	.	.	TRBJ2-5	CSARDTERATQYF	TGCAGTGCTAGAGATACTGAGCGGGCAACCCAGTACTTC
TRBV19	.	.	TRBJ1-1	CASSQAHGVTEAFF	TGTGCCAGTAGTCAGGCCCACGGTGTTACTGAAGCTTTCTTT
TRBV6-1	.	few	TRBJ1-2	CASRAGTGSYGYTF	TGTGCCAGCAGGGCCGGGACGGGCAGCTATGGCTACACCTTC
TRBV12-3/TRBV12-4	TRBD1	.	TRBJ1-5	CASSFRSLGGQYVLSNQPQHF	TGTGCCAGCAGTTTTCGTTCTTTGGGGGGACAGTACGTCCTTAGCAATCAGCCCCAGCATTTT
TRBV5-1	.	.	TRBJ2-5	CASSLSGSRALGQETQYF	TGCGCCAGCAGCTTGTCGGGGTCCAGAGCTCTAGGGCAAGAGACCCAGTACTTC
TRBV6-4	TRBD1	once	TRBJ2-3	CASSADRGFGTQYF	TGTGCCAGCAGTGCCGACAGGGGGTTTGGTACGCAGTATTTT
TRBV20-1	.	few	TRBJ1-1	CSAKGALAEAFF	TGCAGTGCGAAAGGGGCTCTCGCTGAAGCTTTCTTT
TRBV12-3/TRBV12-4	TRBD1	.	TRBJ1-2	CASSFQTGAGYTF	TGTGCCAGCAGTTTTCAGACAGGGGCTGGCTACACCTTC
TRBV10-3	.	.	TRBJ1-6	CAISESSGASPLHF	TGTGCCATCAGTGAGTCGTCGGGGGCTTCACCCCTCCACTTT
TRBV20-1	.	.	TRBJ2-7	CSAPEGGWNEQYF	TGCAGTGCGCCTGAGGGGGGGTGGAACGAGCAGTACTTC
TRBV10-3	.	many	TRBJ2-1	CAISVDRSSYNEQFF	TGTGCCATCAGTGTCGACAGGAGCTCCTACAATGAGCAGTTCTTC
TRBV6-1	TRBD2	few	TRBJ2-3	CASRGLAGVRTDTQYF	TGTGCCAGCAGGGGACTAGCGGGGGTCCGCACAGATACGCAGTATTTT
TRBV29-1	.	many	TRBJ2-1	CSAFGLRGPSNEQFF	TGCAGCGCATTCGGTCTCCGGGGGCCGAGCAATGAGCAGTTCTTC
TRBV10-3	.	many	TRBJ2-3	CAISERGSTDTQYF	TGTGCCATCAGTGAACGGGGGAGCACAGATACGCAGTATTTT
TRBV20-1	.	many	TRBJ1-2	CSGTRATSSPF	TGCAGTGGTACTAGGGCGACCTCCTCCCCCTTC
TRBV20-1	.	few	TRBJ2-5	CSASLLRGPGETQYF	TGCAGTGCTAGTTTGTTGCGGGGGCCCGGGGAGACCCAGTACTTC
TRBV10-3	.	.	TRBJ2-3	CATLVGEATDTQYF	TGTGCCACCCTGGTCGGGGAAGCAACAGATACGCAGTATTTT
TRBV20-1	.	many	TRBJ2-1	CSAHDLRSYNEQFF	TGCAGTGCTCACGACCTACGCTCCTACAATGAGCAGTTCTTC
TRBV10-3	.	.	TRBJ2-5	CAISLSPAQLQETQYF	TGTGCCATCAGCCTGAGCCCGGCCCAGCTTCAAGAGACCCAGTACTTC
TRBV18	.	.	TRBJ2-7	CASSPLKPYRLSSYEQYF	TGTGCCAGCTCACCCCTCAAACCTTACAGATTGAGCTCCTACGAGCAGTACTTC
TRBV20-1	.	many	TRBJ2-7	CSARGVVGQYF	TGCAGTGCTCGAGGGGTTGTTGGGCAGTACTTC
TRBV20-1	TRBD2	.	TRBJ2-1	CSARNTGGPLNEQFF	TGCAGTGCTAGAAATACGGGGGGGCCGTTAAATGAGCAGTTCTTC
TRBV2	TRBD2	few	TRBJ2-5	CASSGLAGDPSETQYF	TGTGCCAGCAGTGGGCTTGCGGGGGACCCCTCAGAGACCCAGTACTTC
TRBV28	TRBD1	.	TRBJ2-7	CASSYRMGQIYEQYF	TGTGCCAGCAGTTACCGGATGGGACAGATCTACGAGCAGTACTTC
TRBV7-9	.	many	TRBJ1-2	CASSPRVGQGGYTF	TGTGCCAGCAGCCCAAGGGTCGGCCAGGGAGGCTACACCTTC
TRBV29-1	TRBD1	many	TRBJ1-2	CSARTGAGDGYTF	TGCAGCGCCCGGACAGGGGCGGGTGATGGCTACACCTTC
TRBV20-1	TRBD2	few	TRBJ2-3	CSATRTSSNADTQYF	TGCAGTGCCACACGGACTAGCTCTAACGCAGATACGCAGTATTTT
TRBV12-3/TRBV12-4	.	many	TRBJ2-3	CASSPGTQGDTQYF	TGTGCCAGCAGTCCCGGGACCCAGGGGGATACGCAGTATTTT
TRBV6-5	TRBD2	.	TRBJ2-7	CASSYFPSGGPIYEQYF	TGTGCCAGCAGTTACTTCCCTAGCGGGGGTCCCATCTACGAGCAGTACTTC
TRBV20-1	.	.	TRBJ1-6	CSASLGAYNSPLHF	TGCAGTGCTAGTCTTGGGGCCTATAATTCACCCCTCCACTTT
TRBV6-2/TRBV6-3	.	.	TRBJ2-5	CASRGGLVAGTQYF	TGTGCCAGCAGGGGGGGCCTAGTGGCGGGGACCCAGTACTTC
TRBV7-9	.	many	TRBJ2-1	CASSLVPSGEQFF	TGTGCCAGCAGCTTAGTACCGTCCGGAGAGCAGTTCTTC
TRBV20-1	.	few	TRBJ1-5	CSARDRGAISNQPQHF	TGCAGTGCTAGAGATAGAGGGGCCATAAGCAATCAGCCCCAGCATTTT
TRBV5-1	TRBD1	.	TRBJ1-1	CASSGQGPNTEAFF	TGCGCCAGCAGCGGACAGGGTCCGAACACTGAAGCTTTCTTT
TRBV19	.	.	TRBJ2-1	CASSTDKSSYNEQFF	TGTGCCAGTAGTACGGACAAGAGCTCCTACAATGAGCAGTTCTTC
TRBV28	.	many	TRBJ2-7	CASSRTYEQYF	TGTGCCAGCAGCCGAACCTACGAGCAGTACTTC
TRBV20-1	.	few	TRBJ1-2	CSAREGDSYGYTF	TGCAGTGCTAGGGAGGGGGATTCCTATGGCTACACCTTC
TRBV4-1	TRBD1	many	TRBJ1-2	CASSQGRDRGFLGYGYTF	TGCGCCAGCAGCCAAGGCCGGGACAGGGGCTTTCTGGGCTATGGCTACACCTTC